Presented here are 25 T cell receptor beta chains from one specimen sequenced in a study of blood T cells in healthy people across ages. Using a J-beta primer mix together with a sample-barcoded 5' primer, a second PCR was run for roughly 7 to 12 cycles. TCRdb redid the calling of the 5' RACE reads with MiXCR, one entry per CDR3 protein. Found here are 1.5 million to 2 million distinct CDR3 sequences, 40% to 55% of them singletons; the top ten hold approximately 2%. Sequencing was carried out using blood. These receptors originate from a middle-aged woman in good health.

This clonotype showed up just a few times. The V gene is TRBV5-1, the J gene TRBJ2-7; D is unclear. Trimming cost V 0 bases and J 1 base, with 8 bases left between them. The CDR3 consists of 14 residues. Germline loops: CDR1 SGHRS, CDR2 YFSETQ. CDR3 nucleotide sequence: TGCGCCAGCAGCTTGGCTACAGTTTCCTACGAGCAGTACTTC. Translation: CASSLATVSYEQYF.

The rearrangement uses TRBV20-1 and TRBJ2-1, with D possibly TRBD2 on 7 matching bases. CDR3 length equals 13 residues. Germline V gives CDR1 DFQATT, CDR2 SNEGSKA (reference sequence). Trimming stripped 5 bases from V and 8 bases from J, with 16 bases between. CDR3 coding DNA: TGCAGTGCTCGAGGGGGGGAAGCAGATGAGCAGTTCTTC. Residues: CSARGGEADEQFF.

This clonotype was seen only a few times. V gene TRBV10-1 combines with J gene TRBJ2-7; 7 nucleotides align to TRBD2. The CDR3 extends over 14 amino acids. Trimming cost V 4 bases and J 2 bases; bases outside gene matches: 5. From germline, CDR1 is WNHNN and CDR2 SYGVQD (reference sequence). CDR3 nucleotides: TGCGCCAGCAGTGGGGAGGGGTCGACCTACGAGCAGTACTTC. Translation: CASSGEGSTYEQYF.

The chain is built from TRBV12-5 and TRBJ1-2; 7 positions match TRBD1. Germline values: CDR1 LGHNT, CDR2 FRNRAP. Trimming removed 5 bases from V and 7 bases from J; junction bases left unmatched: 7. The CDR3 has 13 amino acids. CDR3 in DNA: TGTGCTAGTGGTCCCGACAGGGTCGGTGGCTACACCTTC. Its protein is CASGPDRVGGYTF. Based on the CDR3 plus reference TRBV12-5 and TRBJ1-2, the full variable domain is DARVTQTPRHKVTEMGQEVTMRCQPILGHNTVFWYRQTMMQGLELLAYFRNRAPLDDSGMPKDRFSAEMPDATLATLKIQPSEPRDSAVYFCASGPDRVGGYTFGSGTRLTVV.

The chain recombines TRBV7-8 with TRBJ2-5; 11 positions match TRBD1. Germline trimming cut 3 bases from V and 5 bases from J; bases unmatched to any gene: 5. Germline V gives CDR1 SGHVS, CDR2 FQNEAQ. The CDR3 runs to 15 residues. CDR3 coding DNA: TGTGCCAGCAGCTTGGACAGGGGGCATGGGGAGACCCAGTACTTC. Translated: CASSLDRGHGETQYF.

The J gene is TRBJ2-6, the V gene TRBV28; tentative D call: TRBD2 (5 bases). Germline CDR1 and CDR2: MDHEN and SYDVKM. The germline V and J ends were trimmed by 6 bases and 0 bases, with 12 bases remaining between them. The CDR3 is 16 residues long. CDR3 bases: TGTGCCAGCAGGTCTGGACTGGGCTCTGGGGCCAACGTCCTGACTTTC. Translated: CASRSGLGSGANVLTF.

V is TRBV7-2 and J is TRBJ2-2, with a tentative D call TRBD2 (5 bases). Germline V lookup: CDR1 SGHTA, CDR2 FQGNSA. Deletions cut 3 bases from V and 5 bases from J, with 19 bases between. The CDR3 is 17 residues long. The CDR3 sequence: CASSLRVASGRTGELFF. CDR3 DNA: TGTGCCAGCAGCTTGAGGGTAGCGTCTGGTAGGACCGGGGAGCTGTTTTTT.

J is TRBJ2-5 and V is TRBV29-1; 13 positions agree with TRBD2. Germline V lookup: CDR1 SQVTM, CDR2 ANQGSEA. V shed 6 bases and J 0 bases; nucleotides not matched to a gene: 13. The CDR3 runs 18 residues. The CDR3, as DNA: TGCAGCGTCCCCCCGGGTCGGGGGACTAGCGGGGACCAAGAGACCCAGTACTTC. This translates into CSVPPGRGTSGDQETQYF.

This clonotype was observed a handful of times. The V call is TRBV6-1, the J call TRBJ2-7, with D maybe TRBD1 (5 bases). Germline CDR1 and CDR2: MNHNS and SASEGT. The length of the CDR3 is 15 residues. Trimming pared 3 bases from V and 3 bases from J, leaving 15 bases between. CDR3 amino acids: CASSDDRRPFYEQYF. As DNA, the CDR3 is TGTGCCAGCAGTGATGACAGACGCCCTTTCTACGAGCAGTACTTC.

The DNA for the CDR3 is TGTGCCAGCGGGGGGGCGGGGCAAGAGACCCAGTACTTC. This gives the protein CASGGAGQETQYF. This chain connects TRBV28 to TRBJ2-5; TRBD2 is a possible D gene (7 bases). CDR3 length equals 13 residues. The germline gives CDR1 MDHEN, CDR2 SYDVKM. V was clipped by 8 bases and J by 2 bases, with 12 bases between them.

V is TRBV7-9 and J is TRBJ2-1, with D perhaps being TRBD1 or TRBD2 (5 bases each). The germline gives CDR1 SEHNR, CDR2 FQNEAQ (reference sequence). The CDR3 totals 14 residues. V gave up 2 bases and J gave up 8 bases, with 13 bases separating them. The CDR3 bases are TGTGCCAGCAGCTTAAGAGGGGAGCTCGATGAGCAGTTCTTC. Translated: CASSLRGELDEQFF.

The table lists this clonotype with a few counts. V usage is TRBV4-1 and J usage is TRBJ2-1; D may be TRBD1 (6 bases). The germline V gene encodes CDR1 MGHRA and CDR2 YSYEKL. With 6 bases removed from V and 7 bases from J, the gap between germline ends came to 19 bases. The CDR3 has 15 amino acids. The CDR3 loop is CASSPGTQWVNEQFF. The DNA of the CDR3 is TGCGCCAGCAGTCCCGGGACACAGTGGGTGAATGAGCAGTTCTTC.

The sample holds a few counts of this clonotype. The chain combines TRBV3-1 with TRBJ1-6; D call uncertain. The length of the CDR3 is 15 residues. V dropped 0 bases and J dropped 7 bases, with 10 bases sitting between them. Germline V gene data show CDR1 as LGHDT and CDR2 as YNNKEL (reference sequence). The CDR3 loop reads CASSQDLAGNSPLHF. Written as DNA, the CDR3 is TGTGCCAGCAGCCAAGATTTGGCGGGAAATTCACCCCTCCACTTT.

This clonotype was observed a few times. The J gene is TRBJ1-2, the V gene TRBV5-1, with D tentatively TRBD1 (5 bases). Germline assignment: CDR1 SGHRS and CDR2 YFSETQ. This CDR3 is 16 amino acids long. The V and J ends lost 4 bases and 4 bases respectively, with 20 bases between them. DNA of the CDR3: TGCGCCAGCAGCGTGTTTGAAGACAGCCGGGTCTATGGCTACACCTTC. Protein: CASSVFEDSRVYGYTF.

This clonotype has a handful of counts. The chain couples TRBV6-2 or TRBV6-3 to TRBJ2-7; D perhaps matches TRBD1 (6 bases). With 4 bases removed from V and 3 bases from J, the gap between germline ends came to 22 bases. CDR3 length: 17 amino acids. Germline V gene data show CDR1 as MNHEY and CDR2 as SVGEGT. The CDR3 nucleotides read TGTGCCAGCAGTTCCAGACCGGGACACTACTTAAGCTACGAGCAGTACTTC. This sequence encodes CASSSRPGHYLSYEQYF.

The chain uses TRBV24-1 and TRBJ2-1; D remains unclear. V shed 4 bases and J shed 7 bases, with 10 bases lying between them. The length of the CDR3 is 13 residues. Germline V gene lookup returns CDR1 KGHDR and CDR2 SFDVKD. The CDR3 nucleotides are TGTGCCACCAGTGAGGGATCTCAGAATGAGCAGTTCTTC. The encoded protein is CATSEGSQNEQFF.

This clonotype came up a few times. This chain connects TRBV4-3 to TRBJ2-7; 9 bases map to TRBD1. Germline loops: CDR1 LGHNA, CDR2 YSLEER. The CDR3 has 14 residues. In nucleotides, the CDR3 is TGCGCTCCGGGGCCAAGGGGGACAGGGCAAGAGCAGTACTTC. Its translation is CAPGPRGTGQEQYF.

The chain is built from TRBV2 and TRBJ2-2, with D unclear. CDR1 and CDR2 (germline): SNHLY, FYNNEI. The ends were cut back, 4 bases at V and 2 bases at J, with 8 bases in the middle. The CDR3 consists of 14 residues. The CDR3 here is CASSAVINTGELFF. The CDR3 DNA reads as TGTGCCAGCAGTGCAGTGATAAACACCGGGGAGCTGTTTTTT.

For the CDR3, the DNA is TGCGCCAGCAGCCCCCGAACGGACAGGTTTCCAGATACGCAGTATTTT. Translated: CASSPRTDRFPDTQYF. This chain uses TRBV4-1 with TRBJ2-3; 7 positions agree with TRBD1. Germline V lookup: CDR1 MGHRA, CDR2 YSYEKL. V was clipped by 4 bases and J by 4 bases; unmatched bases: 11. This CDR3 spans 16 amino acids.

V gene TRBV5-1 combines with J gene TRBJ2-3; maybe TRBD1 (6 bases). Looked up from germline, CDR1 is SGHRS and CDR2 is YFSETQ. V was cut by 4 bases and J by 4 bases, with 19 bases left in between. The CDR3 is made up of 16 amino acids. The CDR3 sequence is CASSPGRGRRADTQYF. In DNA form, the CDR3 reads TGCGCCAGCAGCCCCGGCAGGGGACGACGGGCAGATACGCAGTATTTT. Full variable domain (outside the CDR3, taken from reference TRBV5-1 and TRBJ2-3): KAGVTQTPRYLIKTRGQQVTLSCSPISGHRSVSWYQQTPGQGLQFLFEYFSETQRNKGNFPGRFSGRQFSNSRSEMNVSTLELGDSALYLCASSPGRGRRADTQYFGPGTRLTVL.

This clonotype was found once. The chain's CDR3 is CASSLLSPGDGYTF. For the CDR3, the DNA is TGCGCCAGCAGCTTGCTCTCCCCGGGGGATGGCTACACCTTC. V usage is TRBV5-1 and J usage is TRBJ1-2, with D possibly matching TRBD1 (5 bases). The V end was cut by 1 base, the J end by 6 bases, with 13 bases between. CDR1 SGHRS and CDR2 YFSETQ come from the germline V gene. The length of the CDR3 is 14 residues.

This clonotype was detected a few times. The chain is built from TRBV14 and TRBJ2-5; no clear D gene. V lost 0 bases and J lost 2, with 7 bases in between. Germline CDR1 reads SGHDN; CDR2 reads FVKESK. This CDR3 contains 14 residues. CDR3 residues: CASSQESRQETQYF. The DNA for the CDR3 is TGTGCCAGCAGCCAAGAATCCAGACAAGAGACCCAGTACTTC. Full variable domain (missing parts from reference TRBV14 and TRBJ2-5): EAGVTQFPSHSVIEKGQTVTLRCDPISGHDNLYWYRRVMGKEIKFLLHFVKESKQDESGMPNNRFLAERTGGTYSTLKVQPAELEDSGVYFCASSQESRQETQYFGPGTRLLVL.

This chain uses TRBV20-1 with TRBJ2-1, with a weak D call TRBD1 (5 bases). The germline gives CDR1 DFQATT, CDR2 SNEGSKA (reference sequence). The CDR3 is 14 residues long. V lost 3 bases and J 1 base, leaving 10 bases between the germline ends. CDR3 DNA sequence: TGCAGTGCTAGTGCAGGGAATTCCTACAATGAGCAGTTCTTC. Translated: CSASAGNSYNEQFF.

The table lists this clonotype with a few counts. The V gene is TRBV5-1, the J gene TRBJ2-1, with D maybe TRBD1 (7 bases). V gave up 2 bases and J gave up 3 bases, with 12 bases separating them. The germline V gene encodes CDR1 SGHRS and CDR2 YFSETQ. The CDR3 extends over 15 amino acids. In nucleotides, the CDR3 is TGCGCCAGCAGCTTCGGCAGGGGGGTCTACAATGAGCAGTTCTTC. This translates into CASSFGRGVYNEQFF.

CDR3 residues: CASSPEGGPYEQYF. In DNA, the CDR3 is TGCGCCAGCAGCCCAGAGGGGGGCCCCTACGAGCAGTACTTC. The V and J genes are TRBV4-1 and TRBJ2-7; D might be TRBD1 or TRBD2, each matching 6 bases. Germline CDR1 and CDR2: MGHRA and YSYEKL. Trimming left V 4 bases short and J 2 bases short, with 12 bases between. The CDR3 sequence is 14 residues long.